This T cell receptor (beta chain) stems from a study of blood T cell repertoires in COVID-19. About the research overall: Researchers got acute and convalescent COVID-19 samples from the United States, Italy and Spain.

The CDR3 length is 16 residues. Germline V gene lookup returns CDR1 SGHVS and CDR2 FNYEAQ. The ends lost 3 bases at V and 2 bases at J; junction bases unmatched: 6. Original methodology: Quantification of nucleated cells was approximated via reference gene primer amplification. TCRdb's copy holds only in-frame clones and misses some; the assay was immunoSEQ multiplex PCR. The V and J calls and clone size come from that table; D and trimming were worked out from the DNA. The sample lists approximately 230,000 clones, 86% seen once, with around 2% in the top ten. The chain couples TRBV7-6 to TRBJ1-1; 10 bases match TRBD1. Sequencing was performed on peripheral blood. The receptor comes from a young man who had recovered from COVID-19. CDR3 sequence reads: CASSFPGQGGNTEAFF. The CDR3 DNA is TGTGCCAGCAGCTTTCCCGGACAGGGGGGAAACACTGAAGCTTTCTTT.